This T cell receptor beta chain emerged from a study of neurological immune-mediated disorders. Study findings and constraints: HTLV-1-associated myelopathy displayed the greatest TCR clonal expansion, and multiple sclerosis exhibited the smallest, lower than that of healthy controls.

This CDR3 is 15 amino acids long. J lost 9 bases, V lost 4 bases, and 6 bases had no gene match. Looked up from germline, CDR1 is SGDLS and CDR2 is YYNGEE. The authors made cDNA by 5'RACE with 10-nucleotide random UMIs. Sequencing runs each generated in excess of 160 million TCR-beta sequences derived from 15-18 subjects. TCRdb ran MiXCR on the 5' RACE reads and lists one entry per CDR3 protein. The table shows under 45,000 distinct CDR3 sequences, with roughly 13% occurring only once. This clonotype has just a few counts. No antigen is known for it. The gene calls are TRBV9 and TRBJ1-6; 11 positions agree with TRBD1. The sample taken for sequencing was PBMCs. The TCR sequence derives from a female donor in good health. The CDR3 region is CASSTGTGGGSPLHF. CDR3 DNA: TGTGCCAGCAGCACCGGGACAGGGGGAGGTTCACCCCTCCACTTT.